This record covers a single T cell receptor (beta chain). This clone is medium-sized (0.01 to 0.1%) in its sample. Its binding antigen is unknown. Nothing much larger sits one base from this clone, and base qualities are not available. Genomic DNA was extracted from sorted cells for sequencing of the TCRbeta CDR3 region. The immunoSEQ Assay was used for sequencing of TCRbeta CDR3 regions. TCRdb provides this immuneACCESS table in a form limited to in-frame rearrangements. Some clones are lacking; in checked studies, under half of them reflect an unresolved V gene, and why the rest are absent is not known. This sample comprises about 18,000 clones, more than 65% of them detected only once. Of the sample, approximately 19% is held by the ten largest clones. The trial excluded patients who had a history of autoimmune disease or who were on systemic immunosuppression. In every dose cohort, peripheral blood was drawn for TCR sequencing at baseline, cycle 4 day 1, and cycle 7 day 1. Samples were obtained from an open-label, multicenter, first-in-human phase I dose-escalation trial of ivuxolimab. Adults with locally advanced or metastatic melanoma, renal cell carcinoma, hepatocellular carcinoma or head and neck squamous cell carcinoma were enrolled in the trial. CD4+ and CD8+ T cells were sorted separately from peripheral blood before TCR sequencing.

The source of the sample is a study of OX40 agonist ivuxolimab in advanced cancers. Context from the whole study: The costimulatory receptor OX40 (CD134) was targeted by ivuxolimab, a fully human IgG2 agonistic monoclonal antibody. Intravenous ivuxolimab was administered to patients every 2 weeks at six dose levels: 0.01, 0.1, 0.3, 1.5, 3 and 10 mg/kg. Among the roughly 52 dose-escalation patients, around 20 had hepatocellular carcinoma, 15 melanoma, 9 renal cell carcinoma and 9 head and neck cancer. The dose-escalation cohort was roughly 80% male with a mean age of approximately 59 years, ranging from roughly 20 to 80. Prior anti-PD-1, anti-PD-L1 or anti-CTLA-4 therapy was permitted, and checkpoint inhibitors had been received by less than 45% of dose-escalation patients. Partial responses occurred in three dose-escalation patients: two with cutaneous melanoma and one with hepatocellular carcinoma. Peripheral TCRbeta sequencing aimed to test whether ivuxolimab altered TCR sequence diversity and caused clonal T-cell expansion. The paper reports the monotherapy dose-escalation portion (N of about 54 patients) of the phase I ivuxolimab trial.

The CDR3 holds 15 amino acids from the cysteine to the phenylalanine. The kept DNA is CDR3 alone, 45 bases in frame from the first base. The germline V end is reduced by 2 bases and the J end by 2 bases; junction bases left unmatched: 3. CDR1 and CDR2 (LGHNA, YSLEER) derive from the germline V gene. Study-level results and caveats: After ivuxolimab, expanded clones were on average more numerous among CD8+ T cells than among CD4+ T cells. In the 0.1-3.0 mg/kg groups, partial responders had among the lowest normalized peripheral clonal expansion, particularly in CD8+ T cells. The antigen specificity of the peripheral T cells that underwent clonal expansion was not determined. Low levels of normalized T-cell clonal expansion were also seen in some patients who did not respond. At doses of 0.1 to 3.0 mg/kg, clonal expansion of both CD4+ and CD8+ T cells in blood was seen between baseline and week 6.

The clonotype originates from an adult with an advanced solid tumor such as melanoma, head and neck, liver or kidney cancer. The chain uses TRBV4-3 and TRBJ1-3, and TRBD1 matches 7 of the central bases. Material: CD4+ or CD8+ T cells sorted from blood, obtained in a trial of the OX40 agonist ivuxolimab. The CDR3 region reads CASSQHRGAGNTIYF. The base sequence is TGCGCCAGCAGCCAACACAGGGGTGCTGGAAACACCATATATTTT.